These 20 T cell receptor beta chains share one sample of origin, sequenced in a study of blood T cells in healthy people across ages. Alongside a J-beta primer mix, a sample-barcoded 5' primer served in a second PCR lasting 7 to 11 cycles. Each CDR3 protein gets one entry after TCRdb re-called the 5' RACE reads with MiXCR. The sample has hundreds of thousands of distinct CDR3 sequences, about 48% seen once; the top ten hold around an eighth. The sample was blood. These receptors came from a man in his thirties or forties in good health.

The chain is built from TRBV28 and TRBJ2-4; TRBD2 aligns across 8 bases. The closer fit of TRBJ2-7 to the DNA end suggests the J call may be wrong. The CDR3 has 15 amino acids. In germline, CDR1 is MDHEN, CDR2 SYDVKM. CDR3 bases: TGTGCCAGCAGTTCCCTGGGACTAGGGAACTACGAGCAGTACTTC. Its protein product is CASSSLGLGNYEQYF.

The CDR3 here is CASSLGPVILRDLDTQYF. Here the CDR3 DNA reads TGTGCCAGCAGTTTAGGCCCGGTTATTTTACGGGACCTAGATACGCAGTATTTT. The V call is TRBV12-3 or TRBV12-4, the J call TRBJ2-3; possibly TRBD1 or TRBD2 for D (5 bases each). This CDR3 spans 18 amino acids. The V end was cut by 1 base, the J end by 5 bases, with 22 bases between.

This chain links TRBV20-1 with TRBJ2-4; TRBD1 is a possible D gene (5 bases). Trimming stripped 4 bases from V and 12 bases from J, with 13 bases between. There are 11 residues in the CDR3. Germline V gives CDR1 DFQATT, CDR2 SNEGSKA (reference sequence). The CDR3 loop is CSAMQGDTQYF. DNA for the CDR3: TGCAGTGCTATGCAGGGCGACACTCAGTACTTC.

This clonotype was seen a handful of times. This rearrangement joins TRBV4-1 to TRBJ2-7; a weak D match, TRBD2 (5 bases). V shed 3 bases and J shed 2 bases, with 11 bases lying between them. CDR3 length equals 14 residues. Germline V gives CDR1 MGHRA, CDR2 YSYEKL. The CDR3 DNA follows: TGCGCCAGCAGCCATTTGGACGGGGCCTACGAGCAGTACTTC. Translating gives CASSHLDGAYEQYF.

This chain uses TRBV3-1 with TRBJ2-7; TRBD2 agrees at 14 bases. V shed 3 bases and J 4 bases; nucleotides not matched to a gene: 5. The V gene's germline CDR1 is LGHDT and CDR2 YNNKEL (reference sequence). This CDR3 is 16 amino acids long. CDR3 amino acids: CASSHGLAGGFYEQYF. The CDR3 DNA reads as TGTGCCAGCAGCCACGGACTAGCGGGGGGATTTTACGAGCAGTACTTC.

The rearrangement uses TRBV5-6 and TRBJ1-5; 7 bases agree with TRBD1. Per the germline V gene, CDR1 is SGHDT and CDR2 is YYEEEE. Trimming took 1 base from V and 4 from J; bases not matched to a gene: 8. The CDR3 totals 16 residues. CDR3 region: CASSLLGDRQNQPQHF. The CDR3 DNA reads as TGTGCCAGCAGCTTGTTAGGGGACAGACAGAATCAGCCCCAGCATTTT.

A remark on this clonotype: A read error may be the cause here, since a much bigger clone is one base away. This chain joins TRBV29-1 and TRBJ2-5, with 8 bases fitting TRBD1. Trimming removed 4 bases from V and 1 base from J; junction bases left unmatched: 8. This CDR3 comprises 15 residues. The germline V gene has CDR1 SQVTM and CDR2 ANQGSEA. The CDR3 DNA follows: TGCAGCGTTGTGCGGACAGGGACAGCCCAAGAGACCCAGTACTTC. Amino acid sequence: CSVVRTGTAQETQYF.

This clonotype appeared once. The chain joins TRBV6-2 or TRBV6-3 to TRBJ2-7; 7 bases match TRBD2. V gave up 5 bases and J gave up 7 bases; unmatched junction bases: 17. CDR1 and CDR2 (germline): MNHEY, SVGEGT. CDR3 size: 16 residues. The CDR3 here is CASSRFSGVSYNEQYF. DNA of the CDR3: TGTGCCAGCAGTCGCTTCAGCGGGGTGTCCTACAATGAGCAGTACTTC.

The CDR3 DNA sequence: TGTGCCAGCAGTGAAGATGCGGGGGGCTCCTACAATGAGCAGTTCTTC. It is translated as CASSEDAGGSYNEQFF. The chain joins TRBV6-1 to TRBJ2-1; TRBD2 aligns across 8 bases. This CDR3 region has 16 residues. The germline CDR1 and CDR2 sequences are MNHNS and SASEGT. The ends lost 1 base at V and 0 bases at J; junction bases unmatched: 2.

Concerning this clonotype itself: The junction does not match germline at one end; this may be a read error. The chain is built from TRBV3-1 and TRBJ2-1, with TRBD2 matching 7 bases. The CDR3 is made up of 15 amino acids. Germline values: CDR1 LGHDT, CDR2 YNNKEL (reference sequence). This chain's CDR3 is CASSQGGLRYNEQFF. The CDR3 DNA follows: TGTGCCAGCAGCCAGGGGGGACTACGGTACAACGAGCAGTTCTTC.

Only a few counts were recorded for this clonotype. V gene TRBV5-1 combines with J gene TRBJ2-7; no definite D call. Trimming pared 0 bases from V and 2 bases from J, leaving 6 bases between. Per the germline V gene, CDR1 is SGHRS and CDR2 is YFSETQ. The CDR3 spans 13 residues. The CDR3 sequence: CASSLDPAYEQYF. In DNA form, the CDR3 reads TGCGCCAGCAGCTTGGACCCAGCCTACGAGCAGTACTTC.

This sequence joins TRBV20-1 and TRBJ1-6, with D tentatively TRBD1 (5 bases). This CDR3 is built from 11 residues. V lost 4 bases to trimming and J lost 10 bases, with 8 bases between them. Germline V CDR1 and CDR2: DFQATT, SNEGSKA (reference sequence). CDR3 amino acids: CSAMGDSPLHF. For the CDR3, the DNA is TGCAGTGCTATGGGGGACTCACCCCTCCACTTT.

The V and J genes are TRBV20-1 and TRBJ2-7, with 7 nucleotides matching TRBD1. V gave up 4 bases and J gave up 4 bases; unmatched junction bases: 7. The CDR3 loop spans 13 amino acids. Germline CDR1 is DFQATT and CDR2 is SNEGSKA (reference sequence). CDR3 region: CSAIRDSFYEQYF. CDR3 coding DNA: TGCAGTGCTATCCGGGACAGTTTTTACGAGCAGTACTTC.

The chain recombines TRBV13 with TRBJ2-1; 9 bases fit TRBD2. From germline, CDR1 is PRHDT and CDR2 FYEKMQ (reference sequence). Trimming cost V 3 bases and J 2 bases; bases outside gene matches: 5. This CDR3 has 16 residues. The CDR3: CASSFAGGNPYNEQFF. CDR3 DNA: TGTGCCAGCAGCTTCGCGGGGGGGAACCCCTACAATGAGCAGTTCTTC.

The V call is TRBV27, the J call TRBJ2-3; 13 bases are shared with TRBD2. The CDR3 spans 16 residues. Looked up from germline, CDR1 is MNHEY and CDR2 is SMNVEV (reference sequence). The V and J ends lost 2 bases and 6 bases, in that order; junction bases with no gene match: 5. CDR3 loop: CASSLRTSGGGDTQYF. The CDR3 DNA reads TGTGCCAGCAGTTTACGAACTAGCGGGGGGGGTGATACGCAGTATTTT.

V gene TRBV7-9 combines with J gene TRBJ1-2; D remains ambiguous. The germline V gene encodes CDR1 SEHNR and CDR2 FQNEAQ (reference sequence). The CDR3 extends over 13 amino acids. The V end was cut by 11 bases, the J end by 8 bases, with 21 bases between. The chain's CDR3 is CAHRGEKLEGYTF. DNA of the CDR3: TGTGCCCACCGGGGTGAAAAGTTGGAGGGCTACACCTTC.

V is TRBV6-5 and J is TRBJ1-2, with D possibly being TRBD1 (6 bases). With 6 bases removed from V and 3 bases from J, the gap between germline ends came to 11 bases. Germline values: CDR1 MNHEY, CDR2 SVGAGI. The CDR3 contains 13 residues. The DNA of the CDR3 is TGTGCCAGCAGCCAGGGGCCTTACTATGGCTACACCTTC. It yields the protein CASSQGPYYGYTF.

The chain is built from TRBV18 and TRBJ2-3; 8 nucleotides match TRBD2. CDR3 length equals 17 residues. Per germline, CDR1 KGHSH and CDR2 LQKENI. Germline trimming cut 1 base from V and 7 bases from J; bases unmatched to any gene: 13. CDR3 in DNA: TGTGCCAGCTCACCACGGTTGAAGGAGCGGGGGACAAATACGCAGTATTTT. It translates to CASSPRLKERGTNTQYF.

This clonotype was detected a few times. The V and J genes are TRBV7-3 and TRBJ2-5; D remains unclear. V lost 4 bases and J 5 bases, leaving 11 bases between the germline ends. CDR1 and CDR2 (germline): SGHTA, FQGTGA. CDR3 length equals 13 residues. CDR3 residues: CASSSDRHETQYF. The CDR3 DNA is TGTGCCAGCAGCTCTGACCGTCACGAGACCCAGTACTTC.

This clonotype has only a few counts. This chain links TRBV27 with TRBJ1-1; TRBD1 aligns across 9 bases. CDR1 is MNHEY and CDR2 is SMNVEV in the germline V gene (reference sequence). Losses at the gene ends were 4 bases for V and 5 bases for J; bases not matched to a gene: 8. This CDR3 comprises 15 residues. The CDR3 region is CASSSSGTGRTEAFF. The CDR3 coding sequence is TGTGCCAGCAGTTCTTCCGGGACAGGGCGTACTGAAGCTTTCTTT.